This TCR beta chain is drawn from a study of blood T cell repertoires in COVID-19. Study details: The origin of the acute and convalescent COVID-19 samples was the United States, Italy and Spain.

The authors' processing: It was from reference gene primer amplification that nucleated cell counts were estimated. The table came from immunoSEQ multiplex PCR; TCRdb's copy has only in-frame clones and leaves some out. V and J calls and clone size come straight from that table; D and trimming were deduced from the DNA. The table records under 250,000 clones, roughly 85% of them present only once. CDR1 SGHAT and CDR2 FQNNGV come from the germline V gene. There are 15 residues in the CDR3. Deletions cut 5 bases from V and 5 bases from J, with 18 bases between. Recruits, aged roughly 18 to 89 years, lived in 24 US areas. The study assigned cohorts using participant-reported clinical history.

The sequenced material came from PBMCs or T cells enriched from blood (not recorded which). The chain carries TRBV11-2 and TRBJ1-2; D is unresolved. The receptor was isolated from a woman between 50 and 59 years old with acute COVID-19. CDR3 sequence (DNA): TGTGCCAGCAGCCTCACCGTGCGGGGAGCATATGGCTACACCTTC. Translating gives CASSLTVRGAYGYTF.